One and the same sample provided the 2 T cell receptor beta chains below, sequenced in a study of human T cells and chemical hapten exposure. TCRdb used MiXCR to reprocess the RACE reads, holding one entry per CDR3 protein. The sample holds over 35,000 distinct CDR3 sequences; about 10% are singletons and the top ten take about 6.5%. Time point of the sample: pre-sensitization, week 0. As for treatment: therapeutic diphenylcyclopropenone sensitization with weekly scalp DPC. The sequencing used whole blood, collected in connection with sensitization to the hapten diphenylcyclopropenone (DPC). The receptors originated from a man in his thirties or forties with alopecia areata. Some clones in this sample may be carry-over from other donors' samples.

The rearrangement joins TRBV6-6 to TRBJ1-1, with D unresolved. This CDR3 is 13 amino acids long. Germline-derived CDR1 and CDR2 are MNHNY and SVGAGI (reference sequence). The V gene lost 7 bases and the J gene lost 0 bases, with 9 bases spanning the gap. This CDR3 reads CASNRPLNTEAFF. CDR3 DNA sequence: TGTGCCAGCAACCGGCCCTTGAACACTGAAGCTTTCTTT.

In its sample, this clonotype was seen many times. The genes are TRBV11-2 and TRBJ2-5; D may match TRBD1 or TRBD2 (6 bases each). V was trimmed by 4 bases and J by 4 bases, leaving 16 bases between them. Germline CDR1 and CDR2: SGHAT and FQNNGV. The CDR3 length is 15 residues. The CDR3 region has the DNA TGTGCCAGCAGCTCACTGAGGGGGGCCGGAGAGACCCAGTACTTC. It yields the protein CASSSLRGAGETQYF.